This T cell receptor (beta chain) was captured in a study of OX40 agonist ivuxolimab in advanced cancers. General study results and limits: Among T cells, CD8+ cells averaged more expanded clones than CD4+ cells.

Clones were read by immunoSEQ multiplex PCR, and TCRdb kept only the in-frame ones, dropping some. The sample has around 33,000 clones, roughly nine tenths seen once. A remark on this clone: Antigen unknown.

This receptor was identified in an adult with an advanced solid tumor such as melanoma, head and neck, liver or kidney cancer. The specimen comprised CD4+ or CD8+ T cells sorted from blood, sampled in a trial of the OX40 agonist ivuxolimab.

The chain's CDR3 is CASSVERNTEAFF. CDR3 nucleotides: TGTGCCAGCAGTGTTGAAAGGAACACTGAAGCTTTCTTT. The rearrangement joins TRBV6-5 to TRBJ1-1; D gene ambiguous. The CDR3 is made up of 13 amino acids. Per the germline V gene, CDR1 is MNHEY and CDR2 is SVGAGI. Trimming pared 5 bases from V and 1 base from J, leaving 8 bases between.